The sequence of this T cell receptor (beta chain) was determined in a study of blood T cell repertoires in COVID-19 (dated by TCRdb to the early 2020s). Turning to the overall study: Collaborator samples came from the United States, Italy and Spain and covered acute and convalescent phases of COVID-19. Where HLA class I and class II types were available, the types were taken from metadata supplied by the sample provider, not from assay-based typing. A de-identified subject ID, COVID-19 status, age in years and sex were almost always included in the sample metadata. Subjects who had been exposed to COVID-19, were actively infected with it, or had recovered from it provided the deeply sampled blood TCRbeta repertoires that made up the dataset. The prospective study material was composed of cDNA or gDNA derived from T cells, B-cell-depleted T cells, or PBMCs. Samples came from the ongoing ImmuneRACE study (first 160 participants) plus 1,254 subjects from 6 global collaborators. The repertoires were released in a freely available public database meant as a resource for research on the immune response to SARS-CoV-2. Points the paper makes about the study in general: The quantity of clinical and demographic metadata differed by source and by participant and was supplied without curation.

One collaborating source in Seattle enrolled patients while the patients were actively infected and followed the patients over time throughout the course of disease. Whole blood was collected in K2EDTA tubes by collaborating institutions according to the institutions' own protocols. For TCRbeta analysis, collaborators shipped samples in one of three forms: frozen whole blood, isolated PBMCs, or DNA extracted from either of those sample types. TCRbeta CDR3 regions were amplified from genomic DNA using the immunoSEQ Assay, a bias-controlled multiplex PCR. The published analysis was carried out like this. The number of nucleated cells in each sample was estimated by amplification of reference gene primers within the assay. To quantify the absolute abundance of each unique TCRbeta CDR3 rearrangement, sequence reads were collapsed and filtered. Productive Simpson clonality was computed per sample as the square root of Simpson's diversity index over productive rearrangements. TCRdb carries this immuneACCESS record with in-frame sequences only. Its versions omit some clonotypes, under half of them owing to an unresolved V gene in the studies checked, with the rest unexplained. Clonal size and the V and J genes are those of that table, whereas D and trimming came from the DNA. The sample records approximately 290,000 clones, 80% to 85% of which are singletons. The ten largest make up about a sixth of the sample.

Points on this clone: This clone's antigen is unknown. Within one base of it there is no much larger clone, and no base qualities were kept.

Inclusive of the bounding cysteine and phenylalanine, the CDR3 is 17 residues long. Only the CDR3 part of the read is kept: 51 bases, read in frame from the first base. Relative to germline, V is missing 4 bases and J is missing 6 bases, with 14 bases of the junction outside any gene match. In the germline V gene, CDR1 corresponds to SGHRS and CDR2 to YFSETQ. This sequence originates from a person aged 65-85 years with COVID-19, enrolled during active disease. Recombination connected TRBV5-1 to TRBJ2-7; 12 bases in the middle match TRBD1. The sequenced sample was peripheral blood. CDR3 reads: CASSQTTLGTGGAEQYF. The nucleotides read TGCGCCAGCAGCCAAACTACTTTAGGGACAGGGGGCGCCGAGCAGTACTTC.